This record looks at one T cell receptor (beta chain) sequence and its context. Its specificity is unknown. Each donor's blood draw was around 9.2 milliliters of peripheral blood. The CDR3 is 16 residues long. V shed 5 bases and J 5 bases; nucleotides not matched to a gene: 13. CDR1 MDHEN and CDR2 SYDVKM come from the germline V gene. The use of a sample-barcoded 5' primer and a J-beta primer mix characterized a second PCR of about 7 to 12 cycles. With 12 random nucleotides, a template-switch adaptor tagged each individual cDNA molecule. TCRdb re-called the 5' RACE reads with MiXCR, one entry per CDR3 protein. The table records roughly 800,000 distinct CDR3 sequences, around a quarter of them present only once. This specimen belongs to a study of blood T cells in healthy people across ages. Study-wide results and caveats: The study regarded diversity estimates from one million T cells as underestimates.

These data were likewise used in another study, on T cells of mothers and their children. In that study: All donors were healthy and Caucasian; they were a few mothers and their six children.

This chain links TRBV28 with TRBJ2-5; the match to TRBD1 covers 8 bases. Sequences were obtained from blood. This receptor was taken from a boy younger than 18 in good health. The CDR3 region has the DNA TGTGCCAGCAGTCCGAGGACAGGGAGGTCGCATGAGACCCAGTACTTC. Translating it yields CASSPRTGRSHETQYF.